This TCR beta chain appears in the sequencing data of a study of blood T cell repertoires in COVID-19. In the study overall: The origin of the acute and convalescent COVID-19 samples was the United States, Italy and Spain.

V was shortened by 5 bases and J by 3 bases, with 14 bases between the two germline ends. The CDR3 contains 15 residues. Germline assignment: CDR1 SEHNR and CDR2 FQNEAQ (reference sequence). One Seattle source followed patients from active infection through their disease course. In the original analysis: Estimation of nucleated cell counts relied on the amplification of reference gene primers. Profiled with immunoSEQ multiplex PCR; TCRdb holds only in-frame clones, not every one. V and J calls and clone size follow that table, whereas D and trimming were derived from the DNA. The table shows under 200,000 clones, with around four fifths occurring only once.

Sequences were obtained from peripheral blood. This clonotype was sampled from a man in his 60s with COVID-19, enrolled during active disease. The chain employs TRBV7-9 and TRBJ1-5, with D unresolved. The CDR3 here is CASSLSDGVNQPQHF. CDR3 DNA: TGTGCCAGCAGCCTTAGCGATGGGGTCAATCAGCCCCAGCATTTT.